The 23 T cell receptor beta chains given below trace back to one sample, sequenced in a study of cytomegalovirus exposure and HLA in healthy donors. Researchers ran the PCR with 60 Vbeta and 13 Jbeta primers. The table came from immunoSEQ multiplex PCR; TCRdb's copy has only in-frame clones and leaves some out. The sample contains 150,000 to 200,000 clones, over 75% of which appear only once. What was sequenced was PBMCs. These receptors originate from a female donor in good health and CMV-seronegative.

V usage is TRBV11-2 and J usage is TRBJ2-7, with D possibly being TRBD2 (5 bases). Trimming shortened V by 4 bases and J by 0 bases, and 13 bases separated the two germline ends. This CDR3 spans 15 amino acids. Germline loops: CDR1 SGHAT, CDR2 FQNNGV. CDR3: CASSYDLGSSYEQYF. CDR3 DNA sequence: TGTGCCAGCAGCTACGACTTGGGGAGCTCCTACGAGCAGTACTTC.

In nucleotides, the CDR3 is TGTGCCAGCAGCGTCGGAAACAGGGGGTCCACTGAAGCTTTCTTT. Its translation: CASSVGNRGSTEAFF. This chain uses TRBV9 with TRBJ1-1, with 8 bases that match TRBD1. Germline CDR1 is SGDLS and CDR2 is YYNGEE. The CDR3 extends over 15 amino acids. Trimming removed 2 bases from V and 4 bases from J; junction bases left unmatched: 7.

This chain joins TRBV2 and TRBJ1-4; maybe TRBD1 (5 bases). The CDR3 is 14 residues long. Germline-derived CDR1 and CDR2 are SNHLY and FYNNEI. Trimming pared 3 bases from V and 4 bases from J, leaving 9 bases between. DNA of the CDR3: TGTGCCAGCAGTGACAGGGAGGGTAATGAAAAACTGTTTTTT. Translating it yields CASSDREGNEKLFF. The variable domain in full, completed from reference TRBV2 and TRBJ1-4, reads EPEVTQTPSHQVTQMGQEVILRCVPISNHLYFYWYRQILGQKVEFLVSFYNNEISEKSEIFDDQFSVERPDGSNFTLKIRSTKLEDSAMYFCASSDREGNEKLFFGSGTQLSVL.

This chain joins TRBV19 and TRBJ1-2; D is possibly TRBD1 (5 bases). The length of the CDR3 is 13 residues. V was pared by 4 bases and J by 7 bases, with 13 bases between. In germline, CDR1 is LNHDA, CDR2 SQIVND (reference sequence). CDR3 protein: CASSRGEPSGYTF. The CDR3 DNA follows: TGTGCCAGTAGTAGGGGGGAACCCTCTGGCTACACCTTC.

This chain links TRBV7-3 with TRBJ2-3; a possible D gene is TRBD1 (5 bases). The CDR3 length is 15 residues. Trimming stripped 3 bases from V and 3 bases from J, with 13 bases between. CDR1 SGHTA and CDR2 FQGTGA come from the germline V gene. The CDR3 DNA sequence: TGTGCCAGCAGCTTTGCAGGGATCAGGACAGATACGCAGTATTTT. Translation: CASSFAGIRTDTQYF.

The gene calls are TRBV10-3 and TRBJ2-6; D remains unclear. Deletions cut 4 bases from V and 0 bases from J, with 7 bases between. The CDR3 totals 15 residues. Germline V gene lookup returns CDR1 ENHRY and CDR2 SYGVKD. CDR3 bases: TGTGCCATCAGTGGCTCAGACTCTGGGGCCAACGTCCTGACTTTC. This gives the protein CAISGSDSGANVLTF.

This clone was detected only a few times. The genes are TRBV7-3 and TRBJ2-3, with 8 positions matching TRBD1. The germline V gene encodes CDR1 SGHTA and CDR2 FQGTGA. J was trimmed by 4 bases and V by 5 bases; bases with no gene match: 5. This CDR3 contains 14 residues. The CDR3 sequence: CASSTDRAADTQYF. The DNA for the CDR3 is TGTGCCAGCAGCACGGACAGGGCCGCAGATACGCAGTATTTT.

The chain employs TRBV18 and TRBJ2-7, with a weak D call TRBD1 (6 bases). The CDR3 is made up of 13 amino acids. Trimming took off 3 bases at V and 6 bases at J, with 12 bases between the two ends. Germline values: CDR1 KGHSH, CDR2 LQKENI. The CDR3 spells CASSPGQGAEQYF. The CDR3 DNA follows: TGTGCCAGCTCACCGGGACAAGGGGCCGAGCAGTACTTC.

The genes are TRBV9 and TRBJ1-6; tentative D call: TRBD1 (6 bases). Germline loops: CDR1 SGDLS, CDR2 YYNGEE. The CDR3 sequence is 15 residues long. The V end was cut by 0 bases, the J end by 9 bases, with 13 bases between. For the CDR3, the DNA is TGTGCCAGCAGCGTAGGAGGAGGGGGGGGTTCACCCCTCCACTTT. This sequence encodes CASSVGGGGGSPLHF.

This clone was observed once. The rearrangement joins TRBV28 to TRBJ2-3; D perhaps matches TRBD1 (6 bases). The germline V and J ends were trimmed by 5 bases and 2 bases, with 23 bases remaining between them. The CDR3 sequence is 18 residues long. Per germline, CDR1 MDHEN and CDR2 SYDVKM. The CDR3 loop is CASSPPPSLDSITDTQYF. The CDR3 nucleotides read TGTGCCAGCAGTCCACCTCCATCTCTGGACAGTATCACAGATACGCAGTATTTT.

This clone was observed a few times. The J gene is TRBJ1-3, the V gene TRBV9, with unresolved D. V dropped 4 bases and J dropped 0 bases, with 5 bases sitting between them. This CDR3 spans 13 amino acids. Looked up from germline, CDR1 is SGDLS and CDR2 is YYNGEE. The CDR3 region is CASSPSSGNTIYF. In DNA form, the CDR3 reads TGTGCCAGCAGCCCCTCCTCTGGAAACACCATATATTTT.

There are a few counts of this clone. The chain couples TRBV4-1 to TRBJ2-2; 12 nucleotides agree with TRBD2. Germline CDR1 and CDR2: MGHRA and YSYEKL. The V segment lost 0 bases and the J segment 12 bases; nucleotides outside the gene matches: 8. The CDR3 is 16 amino acids. CDR3 sequence: CASSQDRSSGRAKLFF. The DNA for the CDR3 is TGCGCCAGCAGCCAAGATAGGTCTAGCGGGAGGGCGAAGCTGTTTTTT.

The V and J genes are TRBV19 and TRBJ1-1; 7 bases align to TRBD1. Germline CDR1 is LNHDA and CDR2 is SQIVND (reference sequence). The CDR3 covers 12 residues. J was trimmed by 5 bases and V by 4 bases; bases with no gene match: 1. CDR3 coding DNA: TGTGCCAGTAGTAACAGGGGAACTGAAGCTTTCTTT. It encodes CASSNRGTEAFF.

The chain couples TRBV4-2 to TRBJ2-7; TRBD2 matches 11 bases. Germline CDR1 is LGHNA and CDR2 is YNFKEQ. The trim removed 1 base at V and 6 bases at J, leaving 14 bases unmatched. This CDR3 contains 18 residues. This chain's CDR3 is CASSQGGSGGAATSEQYF. The CDR3 DNA sequence: TGTGCCAGCAGCCAAGGGGGTAGCGGGGGGGCAGCTACTTCCGAGCAGTACTTC.

The rearrangement links TRBV2 to TRBJ2-5; 9 bases are shared with TRBD2. The V gene end was trimmed by 4 bases and the J gene end by 5 bases; junction bases not matched to a gene: 11. Germline loops: CDR1 SNHLY, CDR2 FYNNEI. The CDR3 is made up of 16 amino acids. The chain's CDR3 is CASSVSPSGVGETQYF. The CDR3 nucleotides are TGTGCCAGCAGTGTCTCGCCTAGCGGGGTAGGGGAGACCCAGTACTTC.

V is TRBV11-3 and J is TRBJ2-3; 7 bases are shared with TRBD1. The V gene end was trimmed by 5 bases and the J gene end by 4 bases; junction bases not matched to a gene: 6. Germline V gives CDR1 SGHNT, CDR2 YENEEA. CDR3 length equals 14 residues. The DNA for the CDR3 is TGTGCCAGCAGCCCCCAGGGGGATCCAGATACGCAGTATTTT. It encodes CASSPQGDPDTQYF.

The V gene is TRBV7-2, the J gene TRBJ2-7, with 10 nucleotides matching TRBD1. Germline CDR1 reads SGHTA; CDR2 reads FQGNSA. V was pared by 6 bases and J by 3 bases, with 11 bases of the junction left unmatched. This CDR3 spans 16 amino acids. The DNA for the CDR3 is TGTGCCAGCAGTACCCTTCCCGGGACAGGGGTCTACGAGCAGTACTTC. This sequence encodes CASSTLPGTGVYEQYF.

The genes are TRBV6-5 and TRBJ1-4, with 8 bases that match TRBD1. Germline V lookup: CDR1 MNHEY, CDR2 SVGAGI. CDR3 length equals 15 residues. J lost 5 bases, V lost 0 bases, and 2 bases had no gene match. DNA of the CDR3: TGTGCCAGCAGTTACTCGACAGGGGAGAATGAAAAACTGTTTTTT. Protein: CASSYSTGENEKLFF.

This chain connects TRBV7-2 to TRBJ2-1; 9 bases map to TRBD1. V was pared by 4 bases and J by 4 bases, with 2 bases of the junction left unmatched. Germline-derived CDR1 and CDR2 are SGHTA and FQGNSA. This CDR3 is built from 14 residues. In nucleotides, the CDR3 is TGTGCCAGCAGCTGGGGACAGGGATACAATGAGCAGTTCTTC. Protein: CASSWGQGYNEQFF.

This clone was observed a single time. The chain combines TRBV10-2 with TRBJ2-5; 9 bases fit TRBD2. CDR3 length: 15 amino acids. Trimming took 2 bases from V and 4 from J; bases not matched to a gene: 5. Germline V gene data show CDR1 as WSHSY and CDR2 as SAAADI. The CDR3 reads CASSERREGGETQYF. The DNA of the CDR3 is TGCGCCAGCAGTGAGAGGCGGGAGGGGGGAGAGACCCAGTACTTC.

A few counts support this clone. The V call is TRBV7-9, the J call TRBJ2-1, with TRBD1 as a possible D gene (6 bases). The V gene's germline CDR1 is SEHNR and CDR2 FQNEAQ (reference sequence). The CDR3 is 16 residues long. V lost 5 bases to trimming and J lost 2 bases, with 16 bases between them. This chain's CDR3 is CASSMTGSLTYNEQFF. Here the CDR3 DNA reads TGTGCCAGCAGCATGACAGGTTCCCTCACCTACAATGAGCAGTTCTTC.

V gene TRBV19 combines with J gene TRBJ1-2, with a possible D match to TRBD1 (5 bases). Germline loops: CDR1 LNHDA, CDR2 SQIVND (reference sequence). This CDR3 spans 12 amino acids. Trimming removed 9 bases at V and 2 bases at J, with 10 bases between. The CDR3 loop reads CASEDRNYGYTF. The CDR3 region has the DNA TGTGCCAGCGAAGACAGAAACTATGGCTACACCTTC.

The V call is TRBV5-1, the J call TRBJ2-7; a possible D gene is TRBD1 (6 bases). In germline, CDR1 is SGHRS, CDR2 YFSETQ. V lost 3 bases, J lost 3 bases, and 16 bases lay in between. The CDR3 spans 15 residues. CDR3 in amino acids: CASSSTGQGLYEQYF. The CDR3 coding sequence is TGCGCCAGCAGCTCGACAGGTCAGGGGCTCTACGAGCAGTACTTC.